This TCR beta chain stems from a study of T cell repertoires in cytomegalovirus infection. TCRdb reanalysed the reads using MiXCR and keeps one entry per CDR3 protein. The sample lists around 490,000 distinct CDR3 sequences, about a quarter occurring once. J lost 11 bases, V lost 2 bases, and 11 bases had no gene match. The germline V gene has CDR1 SEHNR and CDR2 FQNEAQ (reference sequence). The CDR3 consists of 15 residues. This clonotype was found a few times. What was sequenced was PBMCs. This rearrangement joins TRBV7-9 to TRBJ1-1; 10 bases are a match to TRBD1. The TCR originated in a human donor in good health (CMV status not recorded). Some clones in this sample may be carry-over from other donors' samples. CDR3 nucleotide sequence: TGTGCCAGCAGCTTACTGACAGGGGGCGGCGGGCTCGCTTTCTTT. It is translated as CASSLLTGGGGLAFF. Combining the CDR3 with reference TRBV7-9 and TRBJ1-1 gives the whole variable domain DTGVSQNPRHKITKRGQNVTFRCDPISEHNRLYWYRQTLGQGPEFLTYFQNEAQLEKSRLLSDRFSAERPKGSFSTLEIQRTEQGDSAMYLCASSLLTGGGGLAFFGQGTRLTVV.